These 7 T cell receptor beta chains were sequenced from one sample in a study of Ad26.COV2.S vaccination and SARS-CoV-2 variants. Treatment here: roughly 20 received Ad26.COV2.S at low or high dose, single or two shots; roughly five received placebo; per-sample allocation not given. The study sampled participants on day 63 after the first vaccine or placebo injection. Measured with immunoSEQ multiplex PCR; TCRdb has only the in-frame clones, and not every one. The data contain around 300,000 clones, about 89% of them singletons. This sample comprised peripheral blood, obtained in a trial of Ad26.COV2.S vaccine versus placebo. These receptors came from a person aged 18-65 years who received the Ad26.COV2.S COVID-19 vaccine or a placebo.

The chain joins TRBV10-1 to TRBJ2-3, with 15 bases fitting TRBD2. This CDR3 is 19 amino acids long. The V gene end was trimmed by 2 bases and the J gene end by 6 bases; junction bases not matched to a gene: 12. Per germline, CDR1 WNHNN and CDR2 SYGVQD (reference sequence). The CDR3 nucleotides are TGCGCCAGCAGTGAGCCGGTGGGACTAGCGGGGGGTCCCAGGGATACGCAGTATTTT. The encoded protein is CASSEPVGLAGGPRDTQYF.

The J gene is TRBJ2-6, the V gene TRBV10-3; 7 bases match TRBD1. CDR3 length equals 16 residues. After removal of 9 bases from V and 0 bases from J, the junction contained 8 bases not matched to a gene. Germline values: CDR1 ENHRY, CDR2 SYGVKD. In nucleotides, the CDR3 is TGTGCCATAAGGACAGGAACTGGCTCTGGGGCCAACGTCCTGACTTTC. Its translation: CAIRTGTGSGANVLTF.

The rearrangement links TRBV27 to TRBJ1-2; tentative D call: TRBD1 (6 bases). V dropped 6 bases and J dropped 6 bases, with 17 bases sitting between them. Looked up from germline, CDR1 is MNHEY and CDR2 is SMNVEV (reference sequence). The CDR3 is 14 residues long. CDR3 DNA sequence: TGTGCCAGCAGACAACAGGGTTCCGTGGATGGCTACACCTTC. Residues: CASRQQGSVDGYTF.

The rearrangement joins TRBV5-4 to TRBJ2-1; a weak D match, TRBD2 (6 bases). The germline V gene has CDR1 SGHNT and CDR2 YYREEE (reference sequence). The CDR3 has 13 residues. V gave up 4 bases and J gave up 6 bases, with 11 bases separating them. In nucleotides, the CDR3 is TGTGCCAGCAGCCATCGACTAGTCAATGAGCAGTTCTTC. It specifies CASSHRLVNEQFF.

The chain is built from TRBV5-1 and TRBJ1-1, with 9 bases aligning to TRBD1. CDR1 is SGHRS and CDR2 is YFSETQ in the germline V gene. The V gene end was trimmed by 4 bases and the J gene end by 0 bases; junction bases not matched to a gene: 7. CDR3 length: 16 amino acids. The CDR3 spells CASSPGQGHMNTEAFF. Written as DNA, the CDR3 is TGCGCCAGCAGCCCGGGACAGGGCCACATGAACACTGAAGCTTTCTTT.

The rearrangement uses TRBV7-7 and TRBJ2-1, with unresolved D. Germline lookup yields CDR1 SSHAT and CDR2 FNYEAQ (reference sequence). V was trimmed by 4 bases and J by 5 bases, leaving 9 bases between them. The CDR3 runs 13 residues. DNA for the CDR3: TGTGCCAGCAGCTCCGGACCTAACAATGAGCAGTTCTTC. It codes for CASSSGPNNEQFF.

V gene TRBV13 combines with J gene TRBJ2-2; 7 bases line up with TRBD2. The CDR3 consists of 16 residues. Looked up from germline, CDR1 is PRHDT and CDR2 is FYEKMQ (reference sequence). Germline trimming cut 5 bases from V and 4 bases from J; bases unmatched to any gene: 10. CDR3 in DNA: TGTGCCAGCAGCCGCCGCGGGGGACGGGGCACCGGGGAGCTGTTTTTT. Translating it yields CASSRRGGRGTGELFF.